This T cell receptor beta chain comes out of a study of T-cell memory formation after mild COVID-19. General study results and limits: Cross-reactive memory apparently joined, as some responding clones appeared in pre-infection memory.

TCRdb processed the 5' RACE reads anew with MiXCR; each CDR3 protein has one entry. The repertoire has around 390,000 distinct CDR3 sequences, about 17% of them found once; the top ten carry under 25%. This clonotype was seen a handful of times. What it recognizes is unknown. V lost 7 bases and J 9 bases, leaving 19 bases between the germline ends. The CDR3 spans 14 residues. CDR1 and CDR2 from the germline V gene are ENHRY and SYGVKD. The TCR comes from a young man who had mild COVID-19 (a few samples of this study predate the infection). Cell type and time point are not known. The chain is built from TRBV10-3 and TRBJ2-1; D remains unclear. The sample was PBMCs or a T cell subset sorted from them (not recorded which). CDR3 sequence reads: CAITGSTDSSEQFF. The CDR3 DNA reads as TGTGCCATCACGGGCTCGACCGATTCGAGTGAGCAGTTCTTC.